One and the same sample provided the 25 T cell receptor beta chains below, sequenced in a study of blood T cell repertoires in COVID-19. Data came from immunoSEQ multiplex PCR; TCRdb stores just in-frame clones and leaves some out. The repertoire consists of under 250,000 clones, with 75% to 90% occurring once and the leading ten covering approximately 2.5%. The sequencing sample was made of peripheral blood. These receptors were collected from a woman in her sixties or seventies with active or convalescent COVID-19.

The chain is built from TRBV12-5 and TRBJ1-6; weak D call: TRBD1 (6 bases). CDR1 is LGHNT, CDR2 FRNRAP, per germline. V was cut by 4 bases and J by 7 bases, with 8 bases left in between. The CDR3 length is 13 residues. This chain's CDR3 is CASGSQGNSPLHF. DNA for the CDR3: TGTGCTAGTGGTTCCCAGGGGAATTCACCCCTCCACTTT.

The genes are TRBV27 and TRBJ2-7, with 13 nucleotides matching TRBD2. J was trimmed by 7 bases and V by 5 bases; bases with no gene match: 5. Germline CDR1 reads MNHEY; CDR2 reads SMNVEV (reference sequence). This CDR3 has 14 amino acids. The CDR3 here is CASSRLAGGWEQYF. The CDR3 nucleotides read TGTGCCAGCAGTAGACTAGCGGGAGGTTGGGAGCAGTACTTC.

The chain is built from TRBV30 and TRBJ2-7, with D possibly matching TRBD2 (5 bases). Germline CDR1 GTSNPN, CDR2 SVGIG (reference sequence). Trimming pared 2 bases from V and 5 bases from J, leaving 13 bases between. The CDR3 loop spans 13 amino acids. Written as DNA, the CDR3 is TGTGCCTGGAGTCGAGGGTTTAACAACGAGCAGTACTTC. It translates to CAWSRGFNNEQYF.

This sequence joins TRBV3-1 (or the pseudogene TRBV3-2) and TRBJ1-5; D is ambiguous. The V end was cut by 0 bases, the J end by 4 bases, with 10 bases between. CDR1 and CDR2 from the germline V gene are LGHDT and YNNKEL (reference sequence). CDR3 length equals 15 residues. The CDR3 is CASSQDMAANQPQHF. CDR3 DNA sequence: TGTGCCAGCAGCCAAGACATGGCGGCGAATCAGCCCCAGCATTTT.

The gene calls are TRBV6-4 and TRBJ2-1; maybe TRBD2 (7 bases). V lost 4 bases, J lost 0 bases, and 13 bases lay in between. This CDR3 has 16 residues. Germline V gene sequence: CDR1 MRHNA, CDR2 SNTAGT. The CDR3 bases are TGTGCCAGCAGTGCCGCTAGGGGGGGCTCCTACAATGAGCAGTTCTTC. This translates into CASSAARGGSYNEQFF.

The rearrangement uses TRBV21-1 and TRBJ2-7; the listed D gene, TRBD2, was not tested against the DNA. TRBV21-1 is a recognized pseudogene. The CDR3 loop spans 14 amino acids. The CDR3 here is CASSKGGSSYEQYF. The DNA for the CDR3 is TGTGCCAGCAGCAAAGGCGGCAGCTCCTACGAGCAGTACTTC.

The rearrangement links TRBV9 to TRBJ2-7; maybe TRBD1 (6 bases). Trimming took 5 bases from V and 1 from J, leaving 16 bases between them. The CDR3 loop spans 15 amino acids. Germline loops: CDR1 SGDLS, CDR2 YYNGEE. The CDR3 sequence is CASSAGTGSSYEQYF. CDR3 bases: TGTGCCAGCAGTGCCGGAACAGGGTCTTCCTACGAGCAGTACTTC.

The chain is built from TRBV5-1 and TRBJ2-6; 8 bases match TRBD2. J gave up 0 bases and V 1 base, and 6 bases lay outside the gene matches. The CDR3 has 18 amino acids. Germline values: CDR1 SGHRS, CDR2 YFSETQ. CDR3 nucleotide sequence: TGCGCCAGCAGCTTGCCCCTAGCGGGTGCCTCTGGGGCCAACGTCCTGACTTTC. Translation: CASSLPLAGASGANVLTF.

The chain carries TRBV12-3 or TRBV12-4 and TRBJ1-4; the D gene is possibly TRBD1 (5 bases). The CDR3 contains 13 residues. Trimming left V 8 bases short and J 7 bases short, with 14 bases between. CDR3 DNA: TGTGCCAGCGGCGGAGGGAGGGGTGAAAAACTGTTTTTT. Protein sequence: CASGGGRGEKLFF.

The chain has TRBV28 and TRBJ2-1, with D perhaps matching TRBD2 (5 bases). There are 14 residues in the CDR3. Between the trimmed V and J ends, which lost 3 bases and 7 bases, there was a span of 13 bases. CDR1 and CDR2 (germline): MDHEN, SYDVKM. CDR3 amino acids: CASSLASRLNEQFF. In DNA, the CDR3 is TGTGCCAGCAGTTTGGCTAGCCGCCTAAATGAGCAGTTCTTC.

The chain uses TRBV3-1 (or the pseudogene TRBV3-2) and TRBJ2-5; 8 nucleotides agree with TRBD1. The germline V gene has CDR1 LGHDT and CDR2 YNNKEL (reference sequence). V lost 4 bases, J lost 2 bases, and 3 bases stayed unmatched. This CDR3 contains 14 residues. This CDR3 reads CASSPTGVQETQYF. CDR3 DNA sequence: TGTGCCAGCAGCCCGACAGGGGTGCAAGAGACCCAGTACTTC.

The V and J genes are TRBV30 and TRBJ2-1; 8 bases fit TRBD2. Germline V lookup: CDR1 GTSNPN, CDR2 SVGIG (reference sequence). The CDR3 runs to 15 residues. Trimming took 0 bases from V and 4 from J; bases not matched to a gene: 5. CDR3 sequence: CAWSVAGGGYNEQFF. CDR3 bases: TGTGCCTGGAGTGTAGCCGGGGGGGGATACAATGAGCAGTTCTTC.

The chain employs TRBV4-1 and TRBJ1-1; weak D call: TRBD1 (5 bases). The CDR3 totals 15 residues. V lost 7 bases, J lost 1 base, and 16 bases lay in between. Germline CDR1 reads MGHRA; CDR2 reads YSYEKL. The DNA for the CDR3 is TGCGCCAGCAAGGGGTCCCCCCTGGGGAACACTGAAGCTTTCTTT. Protein: CASKGSPLGNTEAFF.

This clone was seen just once. V gene TRBV27 combines with J gene TRBJ1-1; D is undetermined. This CDR3 region has 15 residues. The germline V gene encodes CDR1 MNHEY and CDR2 SMNVEV (reference sequence). V was cut by 2 bases and J by 2 bases, with 12 bases left in between. CDR3 coding DNA: TGTGCCAGCAGTTTACTCCAGGAGGGCAACACTGAAGCTTTCTTT. Its translation is CASSLLQEGNTEAFF.

Notes on this clone: Within the sample, other DNA sequences also encode this same CDR3. The gene calls are TRBV10-3 and TRBJ2-5, with 11 bases matching TRBD2. Germline-derived CDR1 and CDR2 are ENHRY and SYGVKD. The length of the CDR3 is 15 residues. Trimming cost V 2 bases and J 5 bases; bases outside gene matches: 4. CDR3 DNA: TGTGCCATCAGTGAGGGACTAGCGGGTGGGGAGACCCAGTACTTC. Protein sequence: CAISEGLAGGETQYF.

The chain is built from TRBV10-3 and TRBJ2-1; possibly TRBD2 for D (7 bases). V was trimmed by 0 bases and J by 3 bases, leaving 9 bases between them. This CDR3 spans 15 amino acids. Germline V gene data show CDR1 as ENHRY and CDR2 as SYGVKD. CDR3 bases: TGTGCCATCAGTGAGTCAGGGGGGGACTACAATGAGCAGTTCTTC. Protein product: CAISESGGDYNEQFF.

This clone was seen just once. This chain connects TRBV18 to TRBJ1-1; D possibly corresponds to TRBD1 (5 bases). V lost 3 bases and J 5 bases, leaving 22 bases between the germline ends. The CDR3 has 17 residues. The germline gives CDR1 KGHSH, CDR2 LQKENI. This CDR3 reads CASSPRAGTLPRTEAFF. CDR3 coding DNA: TGTGCCAGCTCACCCCGGGCGGGGACCCTACCAAGGACTGAAGCTTTCTTT. Based on the CDR3 plus reference TRBV18 and TRBJ1-1, the full variable domain is NAGVMQNPRHLVRRRGQEARLRCSPMKGHSHVYWYRQLPEEGLKFMVYLQKENIIDESGMPKERFSAEFPKEGPSILRIQQVVRGDSAAYFCASSPRAGTLPRTEAFFGQGTRLTVV.

V usage is TRBV5-8 and J usage is TRBJ2-4; weak D call: TRBD2 (5 bases). The CDR3 length is 15 residues. V was cut by 0 bases and J by 2 bases, with 9 bases left in between. Germline V gene data show CDR1 as SGHTS and CDR2 as YDEGEE. CDR3: CASSLVGRPKNIQYF. For the CDR3, the DNA is TGTGCCAGCAGCTTGGTGGGGAGACCCAAAAACATTCAGTACTTC.

The chain combines TRBV27 with TRBJ2-7; D may be TRBD2 (6 bases). CDR3 length: 16 residues. Germline CDR1 and CDR2: MNHEY and SMNVEV (reference sequence). V was cut by 6 bases and J by 0 bases, with 18 bases left in between. The CDR3 DNA reads TGTGCCAGCAGCCGAGGAGGAGGGGTGAGCTCCTACGAGCAGTACTTC. Protein product: CASSRGGGVSSYEQYF.

This clone was counted once. The chain uses TRBV27 and TRBJ1-4; tentatively, D is TRBD1 (6 bases). V dropped 5 bases and J dropped 7 bases, with 20 bases sitting between them. Germline V lookup: CDR1 MNHEY, CDR2 SMNVEV (reference sequence). The CDR3 has 16 amino acids. CDR3 DNA sequence: TGTGCCAGCAGTCCCATCAAGGGGGGGCTCGTTGAAAAACTGTTTTTT. Amino acids: CASSPIKGGLVEKLFF.

The J gene is TRBJ1-1, the V gene TRBV4-3; D not certain. V gave up 0 bases and J gave up 8 bases, with 16 bases separating them. CDR3 length: 15 amino acids. Germline assignment: CDR1 LGHNA and CDR2 YSLEER. The CDR3, as DNA: TGCGCCAGCAGCCAAGACGGGTCGGCGGGGTGGGAAGCTTTCTTT. This translates into CASSQDGSAGWEAFF.

V gene TRBV10-3 combines with J gene TRBJ2-1; TRBD1 matches at 9 bases. The junction had 9 bases not matched to a gene; V was cut back by 4 bases and J by 5 bases. CDR3 length: 16 amino acids. The germline V gene encodes CDR1 ENHRY and CDR2 SYGVKD. Here the CDR3 reads CAISGRGTGLDNEQFF. The DNA for the CDR3 is TGTGCCATCAGTGGCAGGGGGACAGGGTTGGACAATGAGCAGTTCTTC.

This chain connects TRBV6-5 to TRBJ1-4, with a weak D call TRBD1 (5 bases). The CDR3 runs to 15 residues. Trimming left V 8 bases short and J 7 bases short, with 20 bases between. Germline CDR1 MNHEY, CDR2 SVGAGI. The CDR3 region has the DNA TGTGCCAGCGGCGGGGGGAGGGCGAAGGGTGAAAAACTGTTTTTT. Amino acid sequence: CASGGGRAKGEKLFF.

V usage is TRBV10-2 and J usage is TRBJ1-1, with unresolved D. The CDR3 spans 14 residues. With 0 bases removed from V and 1 base from J, the gap between germline ends came to 6 bases. The germline V gene encodes CDR1 WSHSY and CDR2 SAAADI. CDR3 coding DNA: TGCGCCAGCAGTGAGTCTGTGAGGAACACTGAAGCTTTCTTT. It yields the protein CASSESVRNTEAFF.

This chain links TRBV5-1 with TRBJ2-3, with 7 bases aligning to TRBD2. The CDR3 length is 15 residues. Per germline, CDR1 SGHRS and CDR2 YFSETQ. The V gene end was trimmed by 2 bases and the J gene end by 2 bases; junction bases not matched to a gene: 5. The CDR3 is CASSLAGLYTDTQYF. The CDR3, as DNA: TGCGCCAGCAGCTTAGCGGGGCTTTACACAGATACGCAGTATTTT. The whole variable domain, filled in from reference TRBV5-1 and TRBJ2-3, reads KAGVTQTPRYLIKTRGQQVTLSCSPISGHRSVSWYQQTPGQGLQFLFEYFSETQRNKGNFPGRFSGRQFSNSRSEMNVSTLELGDSALYLCASSLAGLYTDTQYFGPGTRLTVL.